These T cell receptor beta chains were read from a single sample in a study of blood T cell repertoires in COVID-19. Libraries were prepared by immunoSEQ multiplex PCR; TCRdb keeps only in-frame clonotypes and omits some of them. The sample shows approximately 120,000 clones, around 81% of them seen only once. The sample was peripheral blood. The receptors shown here come from a human donor in a cohort sampled during active or convalescent COVID-19. The CDR3 runs from the conserved cysteine through the conserved F or W. A D gene is named only where the DNA matches it firmly. Clone size is not always given. Where it is, it says once, few, many or a class for expanded clones.

TRBD1	NA	TRBV9	TRBJ1-6	CASSFRGQGAYNSPLHF	TGTGCCAGCAGCTTCCGAGGACAGGGTGCCTATAATTCACCCCTCCACTTT
NA	once	TRBV19	TRBJ2-5	CASSPPGRLQETQYF	TGTGCCAGTAGTCCGCCTGGGAGACTACAAGAGACCCAGTACTTC
NA	NA	TRBV6-2/TRBV6-3	TRBJ1-6	CASSYSLFRTVTNSPLHF	TGTGCCAGCAGTTACTCTTTGTTTCGGACAGTGACCAATTCACCCCTCCACTTT
NA	NA	TRBV7-9	TRBJ1-1	CASSLVSGNTEAFF	TGTGCCAGCAGCTTAGTCAGTGGGAACACTGAAGCTTTCTTT
TRBD2	NA	TRBV28	TRBJ2-3	CASSSRLAGGTDTQYF	TGTGCCAGCAGTTCCCGACTAGCGGGAGGGACAGATACGCAGTATTTT
TRBD2	NA	TRBV7-2	TRBJ2-7	CASSLQAGGPYEQYF	TGTGCCAGCAGCTTACAAGCGGGAGGGCCCTACGAGCAGTACTTC
NA	few	TRBV7-7	TRBJ1-5	CASSTGLNQPQHF	TGTGCCAGCAGCACAGGGTTAAATCAGCCCCAGCATTTT
TRBD2	NA	TRBV3-1/TRBV3-2	TRBJ2-2	CASSQVRTGGTGELFF	TGTGCCAGCAGCCAAGTTCGGACGGGAGGCACCGGGGAGCTGTTTTTT
TRBD1	NA	TRBV9	TRBJ1-2	CASSGQGPLNYGYTF	TGTGCCAGCAGCGGACAGGGTCCCCTTAACTATGGCTACACCTTC
TRBD1	NA	TRBV6-1	TRBJ1-2	CASSERGQGDYYGYTF	TGTGCCAGCAGTGAACGGGGACAGGGGGACTACTATGGCTACACCTTC
NA	once	TRBV6-2/TRBV6-3	TRBJ2-1	CASSSRGNNEQFF	TGTGCCAGCAGTTCTCGCGGGAACAATGAGCAGTTCTTC
NA	NA	TRBV4-3	TRBJ2-1	CASSQDSAGWDEQFF	TGCGCCAGCAGCCAAGATTCGGCAGGGTGGGATGAGCAGTTCTTC
TRBD1	NA	TRBV19	TRBJ2-1	CASSMDTGTVSSTYNEQFF	TGTGCCAGTAGTATGGACACCGGGACAGTATCTAGCACCTACAATGAGCAGTTCTTC
TRBD1	NA	TRBV7-8	TRBJ1-4	CASSIGQGDDFGEKLFF	TGTGCCAGCAGCATAGGACAGGGAGATGATTTTGGGGAAAAACTGTTTTTT
NA	NA	TRBV7-9	TRBJ2-3	CASSLRGTGTDTQYF	TGTGCCAGCAGCTTAAGGGGGACCGGCACAGATACGCAGTATTTT
NA	NA	TRBV14	TRBJ1-2	CASSQQQGIGGYTF	TGTGCCAGCAGCCAACAACAGGGAATTGGTGGCTACACCTTC
NA	NA	TRBV20-1	TRBJ2-1	CSTSEWDEQFF	NA
TRBD2	NA	TRBV7-6	TRBJ2-1	CASSIRTSGSGGEQFF	TGTGCCAGCAGCATAAGGACTAGCGGGAGCGGGGGTGAGCAGTTCTTC
NA	few	TRBV28	TRBJ2-5	CASSSPQAGSETQYF	TGTGCCAGCAGTTCCCCGCAGGCAGGGTCGGAGACCCAGTACTTC
TRBD2	NA	TRBV5-4	TRBJ2-2	CASSQMPGTSGTGELFF	TGTGCCAGCAGCCAAATGCCCGGGACTAGCGGAACCGGGGAGCTGTTTTTT
NA	NA	TRBV3-1/TRBV3-2	TRBJ1-1	CASSLPGGNTEAFF	TGTGCCAGCAGCCTCCCGGGGGGAAACACTGAAGCTTTCTTT
TRBD1	NA	TRBV11-2	TRBJ1-2	CASSQKPDRGFYYGYTF	TGTGCCAGCAGCCAGAAACCAGACAGGGGATTCTACTATGGCTACACCTTC
TRBD1	NA	TRBV13	TRBJ2-2	CASSPRDRGNTGELFF	TGTGCCAGCAGCCCGCGGGACAGGGGAAACACCGGGGAGCTGTTTTTT
NA	NA	TRBV5-1	TRBJ1-3	CASSLEPGTGNTIYF	TGCGCCAGCAGCTTGGAACCGGGTACAGGAAACACCATATATTTT
NA	once	TRBV3-1/TRBV3-2	TRBJ2-7	CASSQVEGESYEQYF	TGTGCCAGCAGCCAAGTTGAGGGGGAGTCCTACGAGCAGTACTTC
TRBD1	NA	TRBV6-6	TRBJ1-1	CASSYLGTGDTEAFF	TGTGCCAGCAGTTATCTCGGGACAGGGGACACTGAAGCTTTCTTT
NA	few	TRBV18	TRBJ1-1	CASSPFSEGTEAFF	TGTGCCAGCTCACCATTCTCTGAGGGCACTGAAGCTTTCTTT
NA	NA	TRBV19	TRBJ2-3	CASIHSRRDGTDTQYF	TGTGCCAGTATTCACTCGCGGCGGGACGGCACAGATACGCAGTATTTT
TRBD2	NA	TRBV4-3	TRBJ2-1	CASSQVRLAGGHEQFF	TGCGCCAGCAGCCAAGTTCGACTAGCGGGGGGGCATGAGCAGTTCTTC
TRBD1	NA	TRBV19	TRBJ1-1	CASSSYRGLNTEAFF	TGTGCCAGTAGTAGCTACAGGGGCTTGAACACTGAAGCTTTCTTT
NA	NA	TRBV14	TRBJ2-7	CASSPIRLSSSYEQYF	TGTGCCAGCAGCCCCATCCGGTTATCTAGCTCCTACGAGCAGTACTTC
TRBD1	once	TRBV7-2	TRBJ2-1	CASSLKYGTGVNEQFF	TGTGCCAGCAGCCTCAAGTATGGGACAGGGGTCAATGAGCAGTTCTTC
NA	once	TRBV20-1	TRBJ2-5	CSASTGVNTTQYF	TGCAGTGCTAGTACCGGGGTTAACACCACCCAGTACTTC
TRBD2	few	TRBV6-2/TRBV6-3	TRBJ2-1	CASSYSGLAGRLEQFF	TGTGCCAGCAGTTACTCCGGATTAGCGGGTAGACTTGAGCAGTTCTTC
TRBD2	NA	TRBV25-1	TRBJ2-1	CASSKAGNYNEQFF	TGTGCCAGCAGTAAAGCGGGGAACTACAATGAGCAGTTCTTC
NA	NA	TRBV14	TRBJ1-1	CASSQAGMNTEAFF	TGTGCCAGCAGCCAAGCAGGGATGAACACTGAAGCTTTCTTT
TRBD1	once	TRBV5-4	TRBJ1-2	CASRTTGTNYGYTF	TGTGCCAGCAGGACGACAGGGACTAACTATGGCTACACCTTC
NA	NA	TRBV28	TRBJ1-4	CASSLDGATNEKLFF	TGTGCCAGCAGTTTAGACGGGGCAACTAATGAAAAACTGTTTTTT
TRBD1	NA	TRBV24-1	TRBJ2-1	CATSDHLDRDGRYNEQFF	TGTGCCACCAGTGACCACCTGGACAGGGACGGTCGGTACAATGAGCAGTTCTTC
NA	NA	TRBV6-2/TRBV6-3	TRBJ1-5	CASSPGGVGQPQHF	TGTGCCAGCAGCCCCGGGGGGGTTGGTCAGCCCCAGCATTTT
TRBD2	NA	TRBV28	TRBJ2-1	CASSLAGGPNNEQFF	TGTGCCAGCAGTTTGGCGGGAGGGCCCAACAATGAGCAGTTCTTC
NA	NA	TRBV18	TRBJ1-1	CASSPKQRNTEAFF	TGTGCCAGCTCACCAAAACAGAGGAACACTGAAGCTTTCTTT
NA	NA	TRBV6-5	TRBJ2-2	CASSYLGGNTGELFF	TGTGCCAGCAGTTACCTGGGGGGGAACACCGGGGAGCTGTTTTTT
NA	NA	TRBV19	TRBJ2-2	CASAGREGFTGELFF	TGTGCCAGTGCGGGGCGGGAAGGTTTCACCGGGGAGCTGTTTTTT
NA	NA	TRBV5-8	TRBJ2-4	CASSLVRGNWGIQYF	TGTGCCAGCAGCTTGGTTCGGGGGAATTGGGGCATTCAGTACTTC
NA	NA	TRBV6-6	TRBJ1-6	CASSLPGGGGLDSPLHF	TGTGCCAGCAGTCTCCCTGGCGGGGGCGGGTTGGATTCACCCCTCCACTTT
NA	NA	TRBV6-5	TRBJ1-1	CASSYSSGADTEAFF	TGTGCCAGCAGTTACTCTTCAGGGGCGGACACTGAAGCTTTCTTT
NA	NA	TRBV19	TRBJ1-6	CASSIVIAGSYNSPLHF	TGTGCCAGTAGTATAGTCATTGCGGGATCCTATAATTCACCCCTCCACTTT
NA	few	TRBV5-6	TRBJ2-1	CASSLALTVDEQFF	TGTGCCAGCAGCTTGGCCCTAACTGTAGATGAGCAGTTCTTC
TRBD1	NA	TRBV2	TRBJ1-6	CATRTGNVSPLHF	TGTGCCACTAGGACAGGGAATGTTTCACCCCTCCACTTT
NA	NA	TRBV2	TRBJ2-3	CASQPDRGGGTDTQYF	TGTGCCAGCCAACCCGACCGGGGCGGGGGCACAGATACGCAGTATTTT
NA	NA	TRBV27	TRBJ2-7	CASSRSRARTYEQYF	TGTGCCAGCAGCAGATCCAGGGCAAGGACCTACGAGCAGTACTTC
NA	NA	TRBV29-1	TRBJ2-7	CSVEVAGKIDYEQYF	TGCAGCGTTGAAGTGGCAGGAAAAATCGACTACGAGCAGTACTTC
TRBD1	NA	TRBV29-1	TRBJ2-7	CSVGPGGKGEQYF	TGCAGCGTTGGCCCAGGGGGCAAAGGCGAGCAGTACTTC
TRBD1	NA	TRBV7-2	TRBJ1-2	CASRTGDRSYGYTF	TGTGCCAGCAGAACCGGGGACAGGAGTTATGGCTACACCTTC